The source of this T cell receptor beta chain is a study of blood T cell repertoires in COVID-19. Profiled with immunoSEQ multiplex PCR; TCRdb holds only in-frame clones, not every one. The sample includes about 280,000 clones, 87% of them seen just once. The germline V gene encodes CDR1 LNHDA and CDR2 SQIVND (reference sequence). Trimming removed 1 base from V and 2 bases from J; junction bases left unmatched: 10. The CDR3 runs to 17 residues. The chain has TRBV19 and TRBJ2-5; the match to TRBD2 covers 7 bases. This receptor was identified in a woman in her 50s who had recovered from COVID-19. Sequencing input: peripheral blood. Written as DNA, the CDR3 is TGTGCCAGTAGTATAGTAGCTAGCGGAGGAGGGCAAGAGACCCAGTACTTC. This sequence encodes CASSIVASGGGQETQYF.